This T cell receptor (beta chain) was found in a study of shared clonotypes between healthy human individuals. Generated by immunoSEQ multiplex PCR, the TCRdb table keeps only in-frame clones and is missing some. The sample contains about 1.5 million clones, 95% to 99% of which appear only once. The CDR3 has 11 amino acids. V shed 5 bases and J shed 6 bases, with 8 bases lying between them. The germline V gene has CDR1 SGHRS and CDR2 YFSETQ. This clone appeared a single time. This clonotype was obtained from a man in his thirties or forties in good health. The sample taken for sequencing was naive CD4+ T cells sorted from blood. Subset denoted: CD45RA+ positively selected. The chain recombines TRBV5-1 with TRBJ1-1; D gene unclear. The CDR3 is CASSTDAEAFF. Written as DNA, the CDR3 is TGCGCCAGCAGTACGGACGCTGAAGCTTTCTTT.